This T cell receptor (beta chain) was recorded in a study of beta chain features in type 1 diabetes. Broader study findings: Lower insertion and higher deletion counts appeared at VDJ junctions in type 1 diabetes patients. Patients' naive, central memory and Treg TCRB repertoires seemed closer to one another than those of healthy donors.

As concerns this clone: Its antigen is unknown.

Blood was drawn once from each donor into heparinised tubes. The draws averaged about 110 mL. Reverse transcribing all isolated RNA meant expressed TCRB transcripts were sequenced. Reads from naive, central memory and regulatory T cell samples averaged around 4 million. The repertoire was sequenced with immunoSEQ multiplex PCR; TCRdb's copy has only in-frame clones and lacks some. The sample shows 900,000 or so clones, about a sixth of them seen only once. CDR3 length: 15 residues. Germline V CDR1 and CDR2: MDHEN, SYDVKM. V was trimmed by 2 bases and J by 1 base, leaving 9 bases between them. The chain couples TRBV28 to TRBJ2-4; D may correspond to TRBD1 or TRBD2 (5 bases each). The sample consisted of naive CD4+ T cells from blood. This TCR came from a woman between 18 and 29 years old in good health. The CDR3 region is CASSLEGSAKNIQYF. CDR3 DNA sequence: TGTGCCAGCAGTTTAGAGGGGTCTGCCAAAAACATTCAGTACTTC.